This T cell receptor (beta chain) was profiled in a study of cytomegalovirus exposure and HLA in healthy donors. Notes on the study in general: Researchers catalogued approximately 160 TCR beta chains as cytomegalovirus-associated. An Asian-associated ancestry cluster reportedly showed fewer N-insertions than the approximately 670-donor mean in a later analysis. In a later analysis, V- and J-gene trimming of beta chains associated with a DCLRE1C missense variant, replicated independently.

CDR1 and CDR2 (germline): MGHRA, YSYEKL. This CDR3 region has 16 residues. Unmatched junction bases numbered 7, after V lost 0 bases and J lost 3 bases. In this sample, this clone turned up a few times. Antigen: not known. PCR was performed using 60 Vbeta and 13 Jbeta primers. The method was immunoSEQ multiplex PCR; TCRdb's version includes in-frame clones alone and lacks a portion of them. The repertoire holds 150,000 to 200,000 clones, approximately 67% seen once, with 3.5% to 5% in the top ten. The chain employs TRBV4-1 and TRBJ2-7, with 8 bases lining up with TRBD1. The sequenced sample consisted of PBMCs. The clonotype was recovered from a woman aged 18 to 35 in good health and CMV-seropositive. CDR3 in DNA: TGCGCCAGCAGCCAAGATGGACAGGGTCCCAACTACGAGCAGTACTTC. Translated, it gives CASSQDGQGPNYEQYF.